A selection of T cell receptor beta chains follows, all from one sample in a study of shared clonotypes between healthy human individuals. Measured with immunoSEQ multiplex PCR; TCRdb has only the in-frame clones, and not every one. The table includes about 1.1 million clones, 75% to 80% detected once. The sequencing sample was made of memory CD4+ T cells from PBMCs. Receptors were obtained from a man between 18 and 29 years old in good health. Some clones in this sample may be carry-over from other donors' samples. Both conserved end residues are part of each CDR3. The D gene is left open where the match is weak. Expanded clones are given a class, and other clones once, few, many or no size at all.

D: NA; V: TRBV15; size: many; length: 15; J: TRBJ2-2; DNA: TGTGCCACCAGCAGAGGGAGACTGAACACCGGGGAGCTGTTTTTT; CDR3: CATSRGRLNTGELFF
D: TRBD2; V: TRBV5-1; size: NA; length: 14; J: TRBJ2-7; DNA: TGCGCCAGCAGTGGTTCGGCTAGCGGGGGGGAGCAGTACTTC; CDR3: CASSGSASGGEQYF
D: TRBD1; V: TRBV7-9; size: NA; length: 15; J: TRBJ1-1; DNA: TGTGCCAGCAGCCCTCAGACAGGGGCGGACACTGAAGCTTTCTTT; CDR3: CASSPQTGADTEAFF
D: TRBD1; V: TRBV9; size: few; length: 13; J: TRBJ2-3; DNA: TGTGCCAGCAGCGAGACAGGGCCAGATACGCAGTATTTT; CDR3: CASSETGPDTQYF
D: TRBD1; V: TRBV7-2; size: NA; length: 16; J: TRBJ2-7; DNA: TGTGCCAGCAGCTTAGCGCTCGGACAGGCCCCCTACGAGCAGTACTTC; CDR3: CASSLALGQAPYEQYF
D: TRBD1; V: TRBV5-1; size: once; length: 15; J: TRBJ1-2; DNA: TGCGCCAGCAGCTTGGGGCGGACAGGGAGCGTTGGCTACACCTTC; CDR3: CASSLGRTGSVGYTF
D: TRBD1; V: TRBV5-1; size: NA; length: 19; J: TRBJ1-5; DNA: TGCGCCAGCAGCTTGAAGCCCTTAGGACAGGCCAGGTTCAATCAGCCCCAGCATTTT; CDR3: CASSLKPLGQARFNQPQHF
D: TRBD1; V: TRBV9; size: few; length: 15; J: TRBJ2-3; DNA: TGTGCCAGCAGCGCCCATGGGACAGACACAGATACGCAGTATTTT; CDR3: CASSAHGTDTDTQYF
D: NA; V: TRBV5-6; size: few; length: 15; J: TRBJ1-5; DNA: TGTGCCAGCAGCTTGACGGGGGCGAGCAATCAGCCCCAGCATTTT; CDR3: CASSLTGASNQPQHF
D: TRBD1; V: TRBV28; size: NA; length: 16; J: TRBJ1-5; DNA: TGTGCCAGCAGTTTGGGGGACAGGGGGGTCGATCAGCCCCAGCATTTT; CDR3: CASSLGDRGVDQPQHF